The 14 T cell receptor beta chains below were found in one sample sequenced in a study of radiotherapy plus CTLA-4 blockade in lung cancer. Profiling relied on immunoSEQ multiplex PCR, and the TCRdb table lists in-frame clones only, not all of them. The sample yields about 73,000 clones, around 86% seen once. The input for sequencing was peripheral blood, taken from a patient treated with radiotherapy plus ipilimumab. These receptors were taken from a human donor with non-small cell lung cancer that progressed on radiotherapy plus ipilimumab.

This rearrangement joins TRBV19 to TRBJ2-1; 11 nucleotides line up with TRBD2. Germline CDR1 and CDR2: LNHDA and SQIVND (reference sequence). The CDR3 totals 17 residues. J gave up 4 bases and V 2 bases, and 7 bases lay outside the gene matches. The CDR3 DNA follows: TGTGCCAGTAGTATACGGACTAGCGGGCTTGGGTACAATGAGCAGTTCTTC. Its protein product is CASSIRTSGLGYNEQFF. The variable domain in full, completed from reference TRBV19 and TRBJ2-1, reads DGGITQSPKYLFRKEGQNVTLSCEQNLNHDAMYWYRQDPGQGLRLIYYSQIVNDFQKGDIAEGYSVSREKKESFPLTVTSAQKNPTAFYLCASSIRTSGLGYNEQFFGPGTRLTVL.

As DNA, the CDR3 is TGCAGCGTTGATCACCGGGGTGCCGGGGAGCTGTTTTTT. Translation: CSVDHRGAGELFF. V is TRBV29-1 and J is TRBJ2-2; weak D call: TRBD2 (5 bases). The V end was cut by 3 bases, the J end by 6 bases, with 11 bases between. The CDR3 is made up of 13 amino acids. Germline V lookup: CDR1 SQVTM, CDR2 ANQGSEA.

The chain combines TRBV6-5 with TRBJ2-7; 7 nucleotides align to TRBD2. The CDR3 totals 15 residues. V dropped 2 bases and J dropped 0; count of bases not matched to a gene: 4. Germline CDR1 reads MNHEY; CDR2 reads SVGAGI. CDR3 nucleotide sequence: TGTGCCAGCAGTTACCTAGCGGCAGACTCCTACGAGCAGTACTTC. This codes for CASSYLAADSYEQYF.

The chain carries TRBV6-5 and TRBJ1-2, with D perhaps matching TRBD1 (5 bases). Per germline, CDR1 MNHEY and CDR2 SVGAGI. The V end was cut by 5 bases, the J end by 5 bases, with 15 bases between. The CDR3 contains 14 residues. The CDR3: CASSPTGKGYGYTF. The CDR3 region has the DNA TGTGCCAGCAGTCCCACGGGGAAGGGGTATGGCTACACCTTC.

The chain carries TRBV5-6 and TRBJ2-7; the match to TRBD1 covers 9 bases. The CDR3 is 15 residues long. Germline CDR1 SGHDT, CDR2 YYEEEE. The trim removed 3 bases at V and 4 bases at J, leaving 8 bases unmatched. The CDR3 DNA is TGTGCCAGCAGCTGGCTGGGGACAGGGACTTACGAGCAGTACGTC. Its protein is CASSWLGTGTYEQYV.

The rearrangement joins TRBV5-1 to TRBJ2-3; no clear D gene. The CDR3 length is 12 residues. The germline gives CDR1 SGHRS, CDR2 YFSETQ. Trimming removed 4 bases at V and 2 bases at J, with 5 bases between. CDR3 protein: CASSHSTDTQYF. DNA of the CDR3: TGCGCCAGCAGCCACTCCACAGATACGCAGTATTTT.

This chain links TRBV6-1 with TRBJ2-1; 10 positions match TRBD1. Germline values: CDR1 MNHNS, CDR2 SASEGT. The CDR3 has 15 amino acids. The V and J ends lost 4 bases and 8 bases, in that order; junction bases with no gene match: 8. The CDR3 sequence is CASSVGTGVFDEQFF. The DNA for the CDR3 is TGTGCCAGCAGTGTGGGGACAGGGGTTTTCGATGAGCAGTTCTTC.

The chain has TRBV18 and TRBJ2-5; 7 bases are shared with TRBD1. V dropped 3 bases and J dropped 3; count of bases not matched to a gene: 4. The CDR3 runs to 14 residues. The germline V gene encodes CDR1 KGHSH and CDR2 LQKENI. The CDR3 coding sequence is TGTGCCAGCTCACCGGCCGGGACAGAAGAGACCCAGTACTTC. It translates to CASSPAGTEETQYF.

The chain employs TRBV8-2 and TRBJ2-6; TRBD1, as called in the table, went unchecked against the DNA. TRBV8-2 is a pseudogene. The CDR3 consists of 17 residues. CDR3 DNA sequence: TGTGGCAGTTCAATCAAGATAACACAAAGTCGGGCCAACGTCCTGACTTTC. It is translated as CGSSIKITQSRANVLTF.

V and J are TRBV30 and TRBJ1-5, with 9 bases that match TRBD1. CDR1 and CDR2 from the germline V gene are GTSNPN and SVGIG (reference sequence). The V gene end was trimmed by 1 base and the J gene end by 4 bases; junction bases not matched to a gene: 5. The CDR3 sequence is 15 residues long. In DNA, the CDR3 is TGTGCCTGGAGTGAAAGGACAGGGGCAAATCAGCCCCAGCATTTT. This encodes CAWSERTGANQPQHF.

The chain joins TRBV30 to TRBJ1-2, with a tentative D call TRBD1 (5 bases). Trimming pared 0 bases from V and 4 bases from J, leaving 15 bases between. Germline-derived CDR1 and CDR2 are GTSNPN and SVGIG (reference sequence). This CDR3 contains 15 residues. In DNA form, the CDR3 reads TGTGCCTGGAGTGTAACCCTCGGGACCGCCTATGGCTACACCTTC. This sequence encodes CAWSVTLGTAYGYTF.

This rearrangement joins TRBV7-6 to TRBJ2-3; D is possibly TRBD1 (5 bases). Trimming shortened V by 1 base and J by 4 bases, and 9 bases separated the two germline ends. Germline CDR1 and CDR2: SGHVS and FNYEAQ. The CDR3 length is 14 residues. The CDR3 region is CASSLDQGSDTQYF. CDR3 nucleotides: TGTGCCAGCAGCTTAGACCAGGGCTCAGATACGCAGTATTTT. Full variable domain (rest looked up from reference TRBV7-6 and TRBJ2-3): GAGVSQSPRYKVTKRGQDVALRCDPISGHVSLYWYRQALGQGPEFLTYFNYEAQQDKSGLPNDRFSAERPEGSISTLTIQRTEQRDSAMYRCASSLDQGSDTQYFGPGTRLTVL.

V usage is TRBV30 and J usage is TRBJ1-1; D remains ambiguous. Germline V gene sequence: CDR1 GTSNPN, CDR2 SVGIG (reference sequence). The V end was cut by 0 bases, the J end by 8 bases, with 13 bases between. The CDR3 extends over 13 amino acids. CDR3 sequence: CAWSVLTVIEAFF. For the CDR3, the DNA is TGTGCCTGGAGTGTACTGACGGTGATAGAAGCTTTCTTT.

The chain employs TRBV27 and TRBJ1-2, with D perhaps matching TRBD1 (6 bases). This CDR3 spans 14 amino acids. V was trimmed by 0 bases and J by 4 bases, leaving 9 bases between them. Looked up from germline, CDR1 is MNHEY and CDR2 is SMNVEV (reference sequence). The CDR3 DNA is TGTGCCAGCAGTTTATCGAACAGGGTCTATGGCTACACCTTC. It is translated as CASSLSNRVYGYTF.